One sample yielded the 11 T cell receptor beta chains listed below, sequenced in a study of shared clonotypes between healthy human individuals. Using immunoSEQ multiplex PCR, the repertoire was profiled, and TCRdb retains in-frame clones only, with some absent. The data show fewer than 1.6 million clones, with less than 99% seen just once and 0.36% held by the top ten. Sequenced material: naive CD4+ T cells sorted from blood. This sample's subset: CD45RA+ positively selected. Receptors originate from a man aged 25-40 years in good health.

The V call is TRBV18, the J call TRBJ2-2; D unclear. Trimming took 8 bases from V and 3 from J, leaving 16 bases between them. Germline V CDR1 and CDR2: KGHSH, LQKENI. The CDR3 extends over 15 amino acids. This CDR3 reads CASPRVELDTGELFF. DNA for the CDR3: TGTGCCAGCCCCCGGGTAGAGTTGGACACCGGGGAGCTGTTTTTT.

CDR3 DNA sequence: TGTGCCAGCACGTCGGGTTTGGGCAATCAGCCCCAGCATTTT. It codes for CASTSGLGNQPQHF. This sequence joins TRBV6-5 and TRBJ1-5, with D hard to call. The CDR3 totals 14 residues. Between the trimmed V and J ends, which lost 7 bases and 2 bases, there was a span of 12 bases. Germline V gene sequence: CDR1 MNHEY, CDR2 SVGAGI.

The chain links TRBV2 to TRBJ2-7; D might be TRBD2 (6 bases). Trimming pared 7 bases from V and 4 bases from J, leaving 11 bases between. Germline-derived CDR1 and CDR2 are SNHLY and FYNNEI. The CDR3 is 12 residues long. CDR3 residues: CASNPSGYEQYF. Here the CDR3 DNA reads TGTGCCAGCAATCCGAGCGGGTACGAGCAGTACTTC.

The V and J genes are TRBV27 and TRBJ2-7; 7 nucleotides agree with TRBD2. The CDR3 sequence is 15 residues long. CDR1 is MNHEY, CDR2 SMNVEV, per germline (reference sequence). The J segment lost 1 base and the V segment lost 5 bases, leaving 8 bases of the junction unmatched. The CDR3 DNA is TGTGCCAGCAGTCGGGGGAGGGGCCTTTCCTACGAGCAGTACTTC. The encoded protein is CASSRGRGLSYEQYF.

The count of this clone is one. V and J are TRBV27 and TRBJ1-1; D is uncertain. V was cut by 1 base and J by 4 bases, with 13 bases left in between. The CDR3 consists of 15 residues. Germline-derived CDR1 and CDR2 are MNHEY and SMNVEV (reference sequence). CDR3 sequence reads: CASSLLGQASTEAFF. CDR3 in DNA: TGTGCCAGCAGTTTATTAGGCCAGGCGAGCACTGAAGCTTTCTTT.

The rearrangement links TRBV7-8 to TRBJ2-3; 8 bases agree with TRBD1. The J segment lost 3 bases and the V segment lost 4 bases, leaving 6 bases of the junction unmatched. The CDR3 runs 15 residues. Germline V gene sequence: CDR1 SGHVS, CDR2 FQNEAQ. CDR3: CASSSGQGLTDTQYF. Written as DNA, the CDR3 is TGTGCCAGCAGCTCAGGACAGGGATTGACAGATACGCAGTATTTT.

The V gene is TRBV29-1, the J gene TRBJ2-1, with 12 bases that match TRBD2. The CDR3 is made up of 16 amino acids. With 0 bases clipped from V and 2 bases from J, the junction kept 2 bases outside the gene matches. Germline V lookup: CDR1 SQVTM, CDR2 ANQGSEA. The CDR3 nucleotides are TGCAGCGTTGAAGATCGGACTAGCGGGGCCTACAATGAGCAGTTCTTC. Residues: CSVEDRTSGAYNEQFF.

V gene TRBV9 combines with J gene TRBJ1-3; D perhaps matches TRBD1 (6 bases). This CDR3 is 14 amino acids long. Germline V gives CDR1 SGDLS, CDR2 YYNGEE. V lost 5 bases and J 0 bases, leaving 9 bases between the germline ends. CDR3 amino acids: CASRGQTSGNTIYF. CDR3 bases: TGTGCCAGCAGAGGACAGACCTCTGGAAACACCATATATTTT.

This clone is a singleton in its sample. V and J are TRBV29-1 and TRBJ2-2; the D is unclear. CDR1 is SQVTM and CDR2 is ANQGSEA in the germline V gene. CDR3 length equals 14 residues. Trimming removed 6 bases from V and 0 bases from J, with 11 bases in between. The DNA for the CDR3 is TGCAGCGTCCTGATTGGCCCGAACACCGGGGAGCTGTTTTTT. Encoded protein: CSVLIGPNTGELFF.

This clone was recorded once. The genes are TRBV29-1 and TRBJ2-7; the D gene is possibly TRBD1 (5 bases). V lost 5 bases to trimming and J lost 7 bases, with 24 bases between them. CDR1 is SQVTM and CDR2 is ANQGSEA in the germline V gene. The CDR3 is made up of 15 amino acids. CDR3 sequence: CSVLSGKGPLREQYF. CDR3 in DNA: TGCAGCGTTCTTAGTGGGAAGGGGCCTTTGCGGGAGCAGTACTTC.

The chain combines TRBV30 with TRBJ2-7; no firm D call. The CDR3 has 14 amino acids. The germline V gene has CDR1 GTSNPN and CDR2 SVGIG (reference sequence). Trimming shortened V by 2 bases and J by 5 bases, and 16 bases separated the two germline ends. The CDR3 nucleotides read TGTGCCTGGAGTTCGCTCGGCTGGCCCCACGAGCAGTACTTC. Encoded protein: CAWSSLGWPHEQYF.